One sample yielded the 28 T cell receptor beta chains listed below, sequenced in a study of regulatory T cells in long-lasting Graves disease. Time point: newly diagnosed GD, antithyroid drugs for less than 3 months. The TCR library was prepared using RNA isolated from PBMCs. With iRepertoire HTBI primers and Arm-PCR of CDR3 regions, TCR beta libraries were built. TCRdb independently ran MiXCR on the multiplex PCR reads; one entry per CDR3 protein. The repertoire holds 600,000 to 650,000 distinct CDR3 sequences, with 16% as singletons. The same specimen was also included in a second study, on T cells in Graves' hyperthyroidism and ophthalmopathy.

The source material was peripheral blood mononuclear cells (PBMCs), sampled at new diagnosis, from a patient treated with antithyroid drugs. These receptors all stem from a woman aged 25 to 39 with Graves disease.

In this sample, this clonotype turned up many times. This chain uses TRBV24-1 with TRBJ2-7, with D perhaps TRBD2 (5 bases). The length of the CDR3 is 15 residues. Germline V gene data show CDR1 as KGHDR and CDR2 as SFDVKD. The V end lost 3 bases, the J end lost 5 bases, and 16 bases lay between the germline ends. CDR3 in amino acids: CATSDADGVWNEQYF. CDR3 nucleotide sequence: TGTGCCACCAGTGATGCGGACGGGGTTTGGAACGAGCAGTACTTC.

The chain is built from TRBV7-8 and TRBJ1-5; no reliable D call. This CDR3 has 12 amino acids. Trimming took 1 base from V and 9 from J, leaving 7 bases between them. Germline V gene lookup returns CDR1 SGHVS and CDR2 FQNEAQ. The CDR3 loop is CASSLDFAPQHF. DNA for the CDR3: TGTGCCAGCAGCTTAGATTTTGCGCCCCAGCATTTT.

The sample holds many counts of this clonotype. The CDR3 loop is CASSRDRGQETQYF. The CDR3 bases are TGTGCCAGCAGCAGGGACAGGGGACAAGAGACCCAGTACTTC. The chain carries TRBV2 and TRBJ2-5, with 10 bases that match TRBD1. The CDR3 runs to 14 residues. The J segment lost 2 bases and the V segment lost 6 bases, leaving 3 bases of the junction unmatched. CDR1 is SNHLY and CDR2 is FYNNEI in the germline V gene.

This clonotype appeared a few times. V usage is TRBV3-1 and J usage is TRBJ2-4; D is possibly TRBD2 (5 bases). CDR3 length equals 18 residues. Germline-derived CDR1 and CDR2 are LGHDT and YNNKEL (reference sequence). The V gene lost 0 bases and the J gene lost 0 bases, with 15 bases spanning the gap. CDR3 DNA: TGTGCCAGCAGCCAAGATCCGATAGTGGCGGGAGCCAAAAACATTCAGTACTTC. Protein sequence: CASSQDPIVAGAKNIQYF.

Many counts were recorded for this clonotype. The rearrangement uses TRBV6-1 and TRBJ2-7, with a tentative D call TRBD2 (5 bases). Trimming took off 7 bases at V and 2 bases at J, with 12 bases between the two ends. This CDR3 contains 13 residues. In germline, CDR1 is MNHNS, CDR2 SASEGT. CDR3 sequence: CASTTVGAYEQYF. Written as DNA, the CDR3 is TGTGCCAGCACGACCGTCGGGGCCTACGAGCAGTACTTC.

This clonotype was seen only a few times. Sequence at one end of the junction differs from germline and may be a read error. The chain has TRBV7-2 and TRBJ2-1; no clear D gene. The CDR3 loop spans 14 amino acids. CDR1 and CDR2 (germline): SGHTA, FQGNSA. The CDR3 DNA follows: TGTGCCAGCAGCTCGATACAACTGGGCGATGAGCAGTCCTTC. It translates to CASSSIQLGDEQSF.

The rearrangement joins TRBV4-2 to TRBJ2-5; D ambiguous. Germline V gene sequence: CDR1 LGHNA, CDR2 YNFKEQ. This CDR3 is built from 15 residues. V was pared by 2 bases and J by 9 bases, with 19 bases between. CDR3 loop: CASSQWAEPSAAQYF. CDR3 DNA: TGTGCCAGCAGCCAATGGGCGGAACCATCTGCGGCCCAGTACTTC.

This clonotype was found many times. The V and J genes are TRBV28 and TRBJ1-2; no firm D call. The CDR3 runs 12 residues. V lost 4 bases to trimming and J lost 8 bases, with 11 bases between them. Germline CDR1 and CDR2: MDHEN and SYDVKM. CDR3 sequence reads: CASSSGAEGYTF. CDR3 DNA sequence: TGTGCCAGCAGTTCGGGTGCGGAGGGCTACACCTTC.

This clonotype has more than one count but fewer than ten. This sequence may be a read error, since a much larger clone differs from it by one base. Since the CDR3 does not end with the conserved phenylalanine or tryptophan, this likely comes from a read error. This chain links TRBV28 with TRBJ1-1; D may be TRBD1 (6 bases). CDR1 and CDR2 (germline): MDHEN, SYDVKM. CDR3 length equals 16 residues. V was pared by 3 bases and J by 2 bases, with 16 bases between. The CDR3 spells CASSLGGSAINTEAFS. In nucleotides, the CDR3 is TGTGCCAGCAGTTTGGGGGGCTCAGCGATAAACACTGAAGCTTTCTCT.

J is TRBJ1-2 and V is TRBV28; 9 bases line up with TRBD1. Losses at the gene ends were 5 bases for V and 2 bases for J; bases not matched to a gene: 3. The germline CDR1 and CDR2 sequences are MDHEN and SYDVKM. The CDR3 is made up of 14 amino acids. For the CDR3, the DNA is TGTGCCAGCAGTGGGGACAGGGCCAACTATGGCTACACCTTC. Translation: CASSGDRANYGYTF.

The chain carries TRBV7-9 and TRBJ1-6; D not resolved. The V gene lost 2 bases and the J gene lost 6 bases, with 8 bases spanning the gap. Germline values: CDR1 SEHNR, CDR2 FQNEAQ (reference sequence). The CDR3 covers 14 residues. This chain's CDR3 is CASSLLAGNSPLHF. In nucleotides, the CDR3 is TGTGCCAGCAGCTTATTAGCGGGTAATTCACCCCTCCACTTT.

This chain links TRBV20-1 with TRBJ1-2, with D unclear. CDR1 and CDR2 (germline): DFQATT, SNEGSKA (reference sequence). The CDR3 covers 13 residues. Trimming removed 0 bases from V and 5 bases from J, with 10 bases in between. The DNA for the CDR3 is TGCAGTGCTAGAGATCCCGTGCGGTATGGCTACACCTTC. It is translated as CSARDPVRYGYTF.

At least ten counts were recorded for this clonotype. The CDR3: CASSRGDYTEAFF. The CDR3 DNA reads as TGTGCCAGCAGCAGAGGAGATTACACTGAAGCTTTCTTT. The chain has TRBV3-1 and TRBJ1-1; D not resolved. V lost 5 bases and J lost 3, with 10 bases in between. This CDR3 has 13 amino acids. Germline V gene lookup returns CDR1 LGHDT and CDR2 YNNKEL (reference sequence).

This clonotype was counted between two and nine times. The chain links TRBV19 to TRBJ1-5, with TRBD1 matching over 8 bases. The CDR3 extends over 14 amino acids. Germline lookup yields CDR1 LNHDA and CDR2 SQIVND (reference sequence). V shed 6 bases, J shed 7 bases, and the junction held 8 bases outside the gene matches. The CDR3 loop is CASSEDREIQPQHF. The CDR3 coding sequence is TGTGCCAGTAGCGAGGACAGGGAGATCCAGCCCCAGCATTTT.

This clonotype was seen repeatedly, ten times or more. The V call is TRBV4-2, the J call TRBJ2-5; D is perhaps TRBD2 (6 bases). The CDR3 sequence is 13 residues long. Trimming took 1 base from V and 5 from J, leaving 8 bases between them. Per the germline V gene, CDR1 is LGHNA and CDR2 is YNFKEQ. The CDR3 DNA is TGTGCCAGCAGCCAAGCGGGAGTGGAGACCCAGTACTTC. Its translation: CASSQAGVETQYF.

This clonotype was seen ten or more times. The chain couples TRBV7-2 to TRBJ2-3, with D perhaps TRBD2 (5 bases). In germline, CDR1 is SGHTA, CDR2 FQGNSA. Between the trimmed V and J ends, which lost 1 base and 3 bases, there was a span of 11 bases. The CDR3 has 15 amino acids. CDR3 in DNA: TGTGCCAGCAGCTTAGAGGCGGGTAGGACAGATACGCAGTATTTT. It encodes CASSLEAGRTDTQYF. Full variable domain (outside the CDR3, taken from reference TRBV7-2 and TRBJ2-3): GAGVSQSPSNKVTEKGKDVELRCDPISGHTALYWYRQSLGQGLEFLIYFQGNSAPDKSGLPSDRFSAERTGGSVSTLTIQRTQQEDSAVYLCASSLEAGRTDTQYFGPGTRLTVL.

This clonotype was seen more than once but under ten times. V gene TRBV4-1 combines with J gene TRBJ2-1, with 8 bases that match TRBD2. The CDR3 loop spans 16 amino acids. Trimming took 0 bases from V and 10 from J; bases not matched to a gene: 11. The germline gives CDR1 MGHRA, CDR2 YSYEKL. The CDR3 loop reads CASSQDIEREFNEQFF. The CDR3 nucleotides read TGCGCCAGCAGCCAAGATATCGAGCGGGAGTTCAACGAGCAGTTCTTC.

This clonotype has a handful of counts. V usage is TRBV24-1 and J usage is TRBJ2-1, with TRBD2 as a possible D gene (6 bases). Looked up from germline, CDR1 is KGHDR and CDR2 is SFDVKD. The CDR3 loop spans 15 amino acids. The ends were cut back, 4 bases at V and 7 bases at J, with 16 bases in the middle. CDR3 DNA sequence: TGTGCCACCAGTGAGCCCACCGGGGGTAGGAATGAGCAGTTCTTC. As protein: CATSEPTGGRNEQFF.

This clonotype has at least ten counts. The chain has TRBV27 and TRBJ2-1; 8 bases fit TRBD2. Losses at the gene ends were 6 bases for V and 14 bases for J; bases not matched to a gene: 12. This CDR3 contains 13 residues. The germline V gene encodes CDR1 MNHEY and CDR2 SMNVEV (reference sequence). The chain's CDR3 is CASRPPGGVGEFF. CDR3 sequence (DNA): TGTGCCAGCAGGCCACCGGGGGGGGTGGGTGAGTTCTTC.

This clonotype was recorded at least ten times. The rearrangement joins TRBV2 to TRBJ1-5; D is unclear. Germline V CDR1 and CDR2: SNHLY, FYNNEI. The CDR3 covers 15 residues. V was trimmed by 9 bases and J by 1 base, leaving 16 bases between them. This CDR3 reads CASLGVGKSNQPQHF. Written as DNA, the CDR3 is TGTGCCAGTTTAGGTGTGGGGAAGAGCAATCAGCCCCAGCATTTT.

This clonotype was picked up many times. J is TRBJ2-7 and V is TRBV6-1, with D perhaps matching TRBD1 (6 bases). This CDR3 is built from 15 residues. Germline CDR1 is MNHNS and CDR2 is SASEGT. V was cut by 6 bases and J by 0 bases, with 15 bases left in between. CDR3: CASRARGLSSYEQYF. CDR3 sequence (DNA): TGTGCCAGCAGGGCCAGGGGCCTGAGCTCCTACGAGCAGTACTTC.

Comment on this clonotype: A much larger clone differs by one base, so this may be a read error. The chain combines TRBV28 with TRBJ2-1; D is undetermined. Germline-derived CDR1 and CDR2 are MDHEN and SYDVKM. The germline V and J ends were trimmed by 7 bases and 9 bases, with 16 bases remaining between them. This CDR3 spans 13 amino acids. CDR3 sequence reads: CASTKTVHSEQFF. In DNA form, the CDR3 reads TGTGCCAGCACCAAGACCGTCCACAGTGAGCAGTTCTTC.

This clonotype has a handful of counts. This chain uses TRBV7-9 with TRBJ2-5, with D unclear. The CDR3 is 13 amino acids. CDR1 is SEHNR, CDR2 FQNEAQ, per germline (reference sequence). V was cut by 3 bases and J by 4 bases, with 9 bases left in between. The CDR3 reads CASSLGYLETQYF. DNA of the CDR3: TGTGCCAGCAGCTTGGGGTATTTAGAGACCCAGTACTTC.

This clonotype was seen only a few times. The chain carries TRBV7-2 and TRBJ2-1; TRBD2 might be the D (6 bases). Germline CDR1 and CDR2: SGHTA and FQGNSA. Between the trimmed V and J ends, which lost 0 bases and 7 bases, there was a span of 16 bases. This CDR3 has 16 amino acids. CDR3 protein: CASSLALLAGMNEQFF. The CDR3 region has the DNA TGTGCCAGCAGCTTAGCTCTCCTTGCGGGAATGAATGAGCAGTTCTTC.

The chain uses TRBV28 and TRBJ2-7; perhaps D is TRBD1 or TRBD2 (5 bases each). The length of the CDR3 is 14 residues. Germline V gene data show CDR1 as MDHEN and CDR2 as SYDVKM. V shed 4 bases and J shed 2 bases, with 12 bases lying between them. The CDR3 is CASSSNRDPYEQYF. CDR3 bases: TGTGCCAGCAGTTCAAATAGGGACCCCTACGAGCAGTACTTC.

The chain employs TRBV19 and TRBJ2-1; a possible D gene is TRBD2 (7 bases). Between the trimmed V and J ends, which lost 10 bases and 10 bases, there was a span of 23 bases. Germline lookup yields CDR1 LNHDA and CDR2 SQIVND (reference sequence). The length of the CDR3 is 14 residues. In DNA form, the CDR3 reads TGTGCCACCAAAACCGTGGGGGGGGCAGGAGAGCAGTTCTTC. Its protein product is CATKTVGGAGEQFF.

This clonotype was counted only a few times. This chain connects TRBV6-1 to TRBJ1-1; D is unresolved. Germline loops: CDR1 MNHNS, CDR2 SASEGT. The length of the CDR3 is 11 residues. V lost 4 bases and J lost 11, with 11 bases in between. The chain's CDR3 is CASSVGGGAFF. CDR3 nucleotides: TGTGCCAGCAGTGTGGGAGGTGGGGCTTTCTTT.

This clonotype was counted between two and nine times. The rearrangement links TRBV20-1 to TRBJ2-1; the D gene could be TRBD1 or TRBD2 (5 bases each). The germline CDR1 and CDR2 sequences are DFQATT and SNEGSKA (reference sequence). The CDR3 is 13 amino acids. V lost 5 bases and J 7 bases, leaving 15 bases between the germline ends. The CDR3 DNA reads TGCAGTGCTCGACCCGGGACGCCGAATGAGCAGTTCTTC. As protein: CSARPGTPNEQFF.